This record looks at one TCR beta chain sequence and its context. The antigen is unknown. The CDR3 is 12 residues long. Deletions cut 6 bases from V and 2 bases from J, with 11 bases between. CDR1 is SQVTM, CDR2 ANQGSEA, per germline. This sample is drawn from a study of Ad26.COV2.S vaccination and SARS-CoV-2 variants. Study-level information: A COV1001 Ad26.COV2.S trial-arm participant provided the sample. Into the muscle, Ad26.COV2.S was dosed once or twice, 56 days apart. Study observations and caveats: Total T cell responses may have been underestimated by the TCR breadth and depth analyses.

The treatment is: about 20 received Ad26.COV2.S at low or high dose, single or two shots; 5 received placebo; per-sample allocation not given. Collection of the samples took place on day 63 after the first injection of vaccine or placebo. This person who donated was an adult of 18-55 years in Boston. Method: immunoSEQ multiplex PCR; TCRdb's copy keeps in-frame clones and lacks some. This table holds 400,000 to 500,000 clones, approximately 89% found once. The material was peripheral blood, obtained in a trial of Ad26.COV2.S vaccine versus placebo. The receptor comes from a person aged 18-65 years who received the Ad26.COV2.S COVID-19 vaccine or a placebo. The chain links TRBV29-1 to TRBJ2-7, with D tentatively TRBD1 (5 bases). The CDR3 DNA reads TGCAGCGTCCAGGGCCACACCTACGAGCAGTACTTC. It codes for CSVQGHTYEQYF.